Sequencing of this T cell receptor beta chain was carried out in a study of T cell changes during pregnancy in multiple sclerosis. Method: immunoSEQ multiplex PCR; TCRdb's copy keeps in-frame clones and lacks some. The sample shows around 68,000 clones, about 93% of them seen only once. CDR3 length equals 14 residues. Germline V CDR1 and CDR2: SGHTA, FQGNSA. V was shortened by 1 base and J by 4 bases, with 11 bases between the two germline ends. This sequence was found in a female donor with multiple sclerosis, enrolled in a pregnancy study. Here the sequenced sample was CD4+ T cells from peripheral blood mononuclear cells, taken before pregnancy. V gene TRBV7-2 combines with J gene TRBJ2-7; possible D gene TRBD1, 6 bases. DNA of the CDR3: TGTGCCAGCAGCTTAGAGACAGGTGCATACGAGCAGTACTTC. Amino acid sequence: CASSLETGAYEQYF. The full variable domain, its missing parts supplied by reference TRBV7-2 and TRBJ2-7, is GAGVSQSPSNKVTEKGKDVELRCDPISGHTALYWYRQSLGQGLEFLIYFQGNSAPDKSGLPSDRFSAERTGGSVSTLTIQRTQQEDSAVYLCASSLETGAYEQYFGPGTRLTVT.